What follows is one T cell receptor (beta chain) and its context. Generated by immunoSEQ multiplex PCR, the TCRdb table keeps only in-frame clones and is missing some. The table lists about 59,000 clones, more than 75% of them singletons. This record comes from a study of control samples from healthy donors and cancer patients. Germline V CDR1 and CDR2: ENHRY, SYGVKD. V lost 4 bases and J 1 base, leaving 10 bases between the germline ends. The length of the CDR3 is 14 residues. The chain couples TRBV10-3 to TRBJ1-1; D is ambiguous. The sequence derives from a woman aged 55-70 years with lung cancer. The sample consisted of PBMCs. CDR3 region: CAISGLQRNTEAFF. The DNA of the CDR3 is TGTGCCATCAGTGGTCTACAGAGGAACACTGAAGCTTTCTTT.